This paragraph reports one T cell receptor beta chain. Its antigen is unidentified. This sample was taken from a study of T cell responses to AZD1222 COVID-19 vaccine. Study background: Analyses pooled second doses at about 4 or about 12 weeks. Study-level points and caveats: Spike was spanned by vaccine-associated CD4 TCRs, which were dominant at 160-218 and 743-854. Nearly half of spike-specific TCRs reportedly go after variant regions that carry no mutations. White British donors predominated, females outnumbered males, and clonal diversity was possibly underestimated.

The protocol was immunoSEQ multiplex PCR, while the TCRdb copy is restricted to in-frame clones and leaves out a portion. The sample comprises 95,000 to 110,000 clones, roughly 87% of which are singletons, and roughly 4.3% rests with the top ten. CDR3 length equals 15 residues. Germline V gene data show CDR1 as SGHVS and CDR2 as FNYEAQ. V dropped 1 base and J dropped 8 bases, with 17 bases sitting between them. The clonotype comes from an adult in good health. The rearrangement joins TRBV7-6 to TRBJ1-2, with D maybe TRBD1 (5 bases). The sample here was peripheral blood, taken on day 0 of AZD1222 vaccination. The CDR3 nucleotides are TGTGCCAGCAGCTTAGGGGCCAGAGGGACGGCGGGCTACACCTTC. Residues: CASSLGARGTAGYTF. Full variable domain (rest looked up from reference TRBV7-6 and TRBJ1-2): GAGVSQSPRYKVTKRGQDVALRCDPISGHVSLYWYRQALGQGPEFLTYFNYEAQQDKSGLPNDRFSAERPEGSISTLTIQRTEQRDSAMYRCASSLGARGTAGYTFGSGTRLTVV.